Listed below are T cell receptor beta chains from one sample, sequenced in a study of blood T cell repertoires in COVID-19. The assay was immunoSEQ multiplex PCR, and TCRdb's table has in-frame clones only and misses some. Among approximately 300,000 clones, about 93% were seen once, and the ten largest hold 6% to 7%. The sequenced sample consisted of peripheral blood. These receptors came from a woman in her 30s with COVID-19, enrolled during active disease. Both conserved end residues are part of each CDR3. The D gene is left open where the match is weak. Where a row states a size, it is once, few, many or the class of an expanded clone; other rows omit it.

. TRBD1 TRBJ2-7 TRBV9 TGTGCCAGCAGCGTGACAGGGGGCTCCTACGAGCAGTACTTC CASSVTGGSYEQYF
. . TRBJ2-2 TRBV20-1 TGCAGTGCTAGTATTGGTATCACATCGGGGAACACCGGGGAGCTGTTTTTT CSASIGITSGNTGELFF
. TRBD1 TRBJ2-2 TRBV19 TGTGCCAGTAGCGCCGGGACAGCAAACACCGGGGAGCTGTTTTTT CASSAGTANTGELFF
. . TRBJ1-3 TRBV2 TGTGCCAGCAGTGAACCGCAGGGAAAAAACACCATATATTTT CASSEPQGKNTIYF
. . TRBJ1-1 TRBV5-4 TGTGCCAGCAGCTTGGCACAGGCGAACACTGAAGCTTTCTTT CASSLAQANTEAFF
. . TRBJ2-1 TRBV12-3/TRBV12-4 TGTGCCAGCAGTCAGGGACTTTCTGAGCAGTTCTTC CASSQGLSEQFF
. TRBD1 TRBJ1-6 TRBV6-5 TGTGCCAGCAGCCGGGACAGGGGGAATTCACCCCTCCACTTT CASSRDRGNSPLHF
. TRBD2 TRBJ2-3 TRBV3-1/TRBV3-2 TGTGCCAGCAGCCAAAGGGGGACTAGCGCCACAGATACGCAGTATTTT CASSQRGTSATDTQYF
. TRBD2 TRBJ2-3 TRBV9 TGTGCCAGCTCAACTAGCGCCTGGGATACGCAGTATTTT CASSTSAWDTQYF
. TRBD2 TRBJ2-5 TRBV11-2 TGTGCCAGCAGCTTAAGGCTTCAAGCGGGGCTTTCAACTGTGACCCAGTACTTC CASSLRLQAGLSTVTQYF
. . TRBJ1-5 TRBV6-5 TGTGCCAGCAGTTCCGACTGGGGCAGCAATCAGCCCCAGCATTTT CASSSDWGSNQPQHF
. . TRBJ1-2 TRBV7-9 TGTGCCAGCACCGGCGGGGGGCGAGGCTACACCTTC CASTGGGRGYTF
. . TRBJ2-1 TRBV7-8 TGTGCCAGCAGCCCGACGGGGCTGACAGGCCTAAGCTCCTACAATGAGCAGTTCTTC CASSPTGLTGLSSYNEQFF
. TRBD2 TRBJ2-7 TRBV5-1 TGCGCCAGCAGCTTGTTCTCTAGACGGGAGGCAGATTACGAGCAGTACTTC CASSLFSRREADYEQYF
. TRBD2 TRBJ2-3 TRBV11-3 TGTGCCAGCAGCCCGAGGACTAGCGGGACGCACCCCGATACGCAGTATTTT CASSPRTSGTHPDTQYF
. TRBD2 TRBJ2-7 TRBV7-9 TGTGCCAGCAGCGCTACGACGCGACTAGCTTTGGACGAGCAGTACTTC CASSATTRLALDEQYF
. . TRBJ2-7 TRBV7-2 TGTGCCAGCAGCTTAGCGGGAGACCTCTACGAGCAGTACTTC CASSLAGDLYEQYF
. TRBD1 TRBJ1-1 TRBV2 TGTGCCACCGTCCCGGGACAGGGTCGGAGCACTGAAGCTTTCTTT CATVPGQGRSTEAFF
. TRBD1 TRBJ2-1 TRBV29-1 TGCAGCGTTGAAGACCAGACAGGGACGGTCCGGTTCTTC CSVEDQTGTVRFF
. . TRBJ1-2 TRBV30 TGTGCCTGGACCCGACTATTTAGCTACACCTTC CAWTRLFSYTF
. . TRBJ2-7 TRBV6-2/TRBV6-3 TGTGCCAGCAGTCTGCCGGGGGAGCAGTACTTC CASSLPGEQYF
once TRBD1 TRBJ2-7 TRBV2 TGTGCCAGCGGACAGGAACGCTACGAGCAGTACTTC CASGQERYEQYF
. TRBD2 TRBJ2-7 TRBV9 TGTGCCAGCAGCGTAGGACTAGCGGGAGATAACGAGCAGTACTTC CASSVGLAGDNEQYF
. TRBD1 TRBJ1-6 TRBV18 TGTGCCAGCTCACCGGACAGGCGGGATTCACCCCTCCACTTT CASSPDRRDSPLHF
. TRBD1 TRBJ1-2 TRBV6-5 TGTGCCAGCAGTTACTCGAAGGGGACAGCGAACTATGGCTACACCTTC CASSYSKGTANYGYTF
. . TRBJ2-1 TRBV11-2 TGTGCCAGCTCCCATTGGGGACAACTAGACAATGAGCAGTTCTTC CASSHWGQLDNEQFF
. TRBD1 TRBJ1-5 TRBV5-6 TGTGCCAGCAGCTTGGGGACAGGGTATAGCAATCAGCCCCAGCATTTT CASSLGTGYSNQPQHF
. . TRBJ2-7 TRBV19 TGTGCCAGTAGCAAATCCCCTAACGGGTACGAGCAGTACTTC CASSKSPNGYEQYF
. . TRBJ2-4 TRBV6-5 TGTGCCAGCAGCGATGGGCCTGCAAACATTCAGTACTTC CASSDGPANIQYF
. . TRBJ1-2 TRBV15 TGTGCCACCAGTCCCGACAGCAACTATGGCTACACCTTC CATSPDSNYGYTF
. TRBD1 TRBJ2-1 TRBV24-1 TGTGCCACCTCCTGGGACAGGGACAGTGAGCAGTTCTTC CATSWDRDSEQFF
. TRBD2 TRBJ2-5 TRBV10-1 TGCGCCAGCAGTGAGTCGACTAGCGGGAGAGAGACCCAGTACTTC CASSESTSGRETQYF
. . TRBJ2-7 TRBV6-5 TGTGCCAGCAGTTCCCCCTCCGCAGGGAACTCCTACGAGCAGTACTTC CASSSPSAGNSYEQYF
. TRBD1 TRBJ1-2 TRBV7-2 TGTGCCAGCAGCGCCCAAGCCGGACAGGGGTATGGCTACACCTTC CASSAQAGQGYGYTF
. TRBD2 TRBJ2-7 TRBV9 TGTGCCAGCAGCGGAGGGACTAGCGGATACGAGCAGTACTTC CASSGGTSGYEQYF
. TRBD1 TRBJ1-6 TRBV11-2 TGTGCCAGCAGCAGACCTGGGACAGGGGTGTCTAATTCACCCCTCCACTTT CASSRPGTGVSNSPLHF
. . TRBJ2-7 TRBV11-2 TGTGCCAGCAGCTTAGATCTGGCCGAGCAGTACTTC CASSLDLAEQYF
once . TRBJ1-5 TRBV1 TGCACCAGCAGCCAAGTAGATCAGCCCCAGCATTTT CTSSQVDQPQHF
. . TRBJ2-2 TRBV7-9 TGTGCCAGCAGTCCCGGACTGGCCGGGGAGCTGTTTTTT CASSPGLAGELFF
. . TRBJ1-4 TRBV25-1 TGTGCCAGCACCCGAACCCAGCCTGAGGGATCTAATGAAAAACTGTTTTTT CASTRTQPEGSNEKLFF
. TRBD2 TRBJ2-3 TRBV27 TGTGCCAGCAGTCCGCGACTAGCAACAGATACGCAGTATTTT CASSPRLATDTQYF
. TRBD2 TRBJ2-3 TRBV7-2 TGTGCCAGCAGCTCGACTAGCGGGAGTGATACGCAGTATTTT CASSSTSGSDTQYF
. TRBD1 TRBJ2-7 TRBV11-2 TGTGCCAGCAGCTTAAACAGGGGCCCCTACGAGCAGTACTTC CASSLNRGPYEQYF
. TRBD1 TRBJ2-3 TRBV10-3 TGTGCCATCAGTCTGAGGACAGGGAGGGATACGCAGTATTTT CAISLRTGRDTQYF
. TRBD1 TRBJ1-3 TRBV7-2 TGTGCCAGCAGGCCGACAGGGGGTTTTGGAAACACCATATATTTT CASRPTGGFGNTIYF
. TRBD1 TRBJ1-1 TRBV18 TGTGCCAGCTCAGCTTCCGGGACAGTCTCTAATACTGAAGCTTTCTTT CASSASGTVSNTEAFF
many TRBD1 TRBJ2-2 TRBV5-1 TGCGCCAGCAGCTTGGCGGGGGACAGGGTAACCGGGGAGCTGTTTTTT CASSLAGDRVTGELFF
. . TRBJ2-7 TRBV2 TGTGCCAGCACCCAAGCGAGACTGAACTCCTACGAGCAGTACTTC CASTQARLNSYEQYF
. . TRBJ2-3 TRBV2 TGTGCCAGCAGTGAAGAAGGGGGCACAGATACGCAGTATTTT CASSEEGGTDTQYF
. . TRBJ1-6 TRBV11-2 TGTGCCAGCAGCTTTTTCAGGGATTCACCCCTCCACTTT CASSFFRDSPLHF